This passage covers 5 T cell receptor beta chains from one sample sequenced in a study of blood T cell repertoires in COVID-19. Some clones are missing from TCRdb's copy, which holds only in-frame ones; the method was immunoSEQ multiplex PCR. The table records a few hundred thousand clones, over 75% of them present only once. The sequenced material came from PBMCs or T cells enriched from blood (not recorded which). These receptors all stem from a woman aged 18-30 years who had recovered from COVID-19.

This chain uses TRBV6-5 with TRBJ1-2; D perhaps matches TRBD1 (6 bases). The CDR3 contains 14 residues. Between the trimmed V and J ends, which lost 6 bases and 8 bases, there was a span of 19 bases. In germline, CDR1 is MNHEY, CDR2 SVGAGI. In nucleotides, the CDR3 is TGTGCCAGCAGCGCACGCCGGGGGGCGGAAGGCTACACCTTC. Translated, it gives CASSARRGAEGYTF.

The chain combines TRBV7-2 with TRBJ1-1; the D is unclear. Per the germline V gene, CDR1 is SGHTA and CDR2 is FQGNSA. With 5 bases removed from V and 0 bases from J, the gap between germline ends came to 13 bases. This CDR3 is 15 amino acids long. The CDR3 reads CASSRTVLMNTEAFF. For the CDR3, the DNA is TGTGCCAGCAGCAGAACAGTATTAATGAACACTGAAGCTTTCTTT.

CDR3 nucleotides: TGTGCCCTCCCTCAGGATCAGCCCCAGCATTTT. Translation gives CALPQDQPQHF. The chain is built from TRBV30 and TRBJ1-5; D is unresolved. V lost 8 bases to trimming and J lost 5 bases, with 10 bases between them. Germline V gene sequence: CDR1 GTSNPN, CDR2 SVGIG (reference sequence). This CDR3 is built from 11 residues.

The V gene is TRBV30, the J gene TRBJ2-1; 12 nucleotides line up with TRBD2. V trimming: 2 bases; J trimming: 0 bases; junction bases outside the gene matches: 2. Germline V lookup: CDR1 GTSNPN, CDR2 SVGIG (reference sequence). This CDR3 spans 16 amino acids. CDR3 sequence (DNA): TGTGCCTGGAGTTCGACTAGCGGGAGCTCCTACAATGAGCAGTTCTTC. Protein product: CAWSSTSGSSYNEQFF.

J is TRBJ1-2 and V is TRBV29-1, with D unclear. The CDR3 is 14 amino acids. V was clipped by 6 bases and J by 4 bases, with 18 bases between them. Germline V gene sequence: CDR1 SQVTM, CDR2 ANQGSEA. CDR3 region: CSVYSAGRSYGYTF. Written as DNA, the CDR3 is TGCAGCGTCTACTCGGCGGGGAGGAGCTATGGCTACACCTTC.